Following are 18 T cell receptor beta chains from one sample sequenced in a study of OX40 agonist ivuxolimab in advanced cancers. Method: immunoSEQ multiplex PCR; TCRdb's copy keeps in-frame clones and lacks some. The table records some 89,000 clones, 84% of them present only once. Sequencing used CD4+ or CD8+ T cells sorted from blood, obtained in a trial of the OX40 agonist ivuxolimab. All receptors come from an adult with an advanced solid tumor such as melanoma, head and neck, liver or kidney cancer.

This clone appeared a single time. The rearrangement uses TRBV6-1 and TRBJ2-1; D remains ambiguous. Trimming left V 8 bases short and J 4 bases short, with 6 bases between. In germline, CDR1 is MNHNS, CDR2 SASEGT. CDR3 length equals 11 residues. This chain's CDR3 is CASFAYNEQFF. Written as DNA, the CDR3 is TGTGCCAGCTTTGCGTACAATGAGCAGTTCTTC.

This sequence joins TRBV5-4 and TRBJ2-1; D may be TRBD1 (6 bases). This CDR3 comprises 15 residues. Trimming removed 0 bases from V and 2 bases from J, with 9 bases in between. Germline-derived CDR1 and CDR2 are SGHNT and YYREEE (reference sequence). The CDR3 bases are TGTGCCAGCAGCTTGGACAGGGCCCCCTACAATGAGCAGTTCTTC. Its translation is CASSLDRAPYNEQFF.

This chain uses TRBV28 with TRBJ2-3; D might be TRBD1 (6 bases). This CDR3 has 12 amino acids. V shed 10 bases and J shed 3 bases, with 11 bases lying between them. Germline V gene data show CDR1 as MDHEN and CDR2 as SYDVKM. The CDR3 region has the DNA TGTGCCATTAACGGACAGACAGATACGCAGTATTTT. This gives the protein CAINGQTDTQYF. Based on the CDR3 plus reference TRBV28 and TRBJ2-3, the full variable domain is DVKVTQSSRYLVKRTGEKVFLECVQDMDHENMFWYRQDPGLGLRLIYFSYDVKMKEKGDIPEGYSVSREKKERFSLILESASTNQTSMYLCAINGQTDTQYFGPGTRLTVL.

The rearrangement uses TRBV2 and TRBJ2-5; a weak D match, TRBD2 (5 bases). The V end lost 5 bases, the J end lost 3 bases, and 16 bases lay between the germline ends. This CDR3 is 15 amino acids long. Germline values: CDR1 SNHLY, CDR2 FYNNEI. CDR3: CASSFHRRGKETQYF. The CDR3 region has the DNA TGTGCCAGCAGTTTCCACCGACGAGGGAAAGAGACCCAGTACTTC.

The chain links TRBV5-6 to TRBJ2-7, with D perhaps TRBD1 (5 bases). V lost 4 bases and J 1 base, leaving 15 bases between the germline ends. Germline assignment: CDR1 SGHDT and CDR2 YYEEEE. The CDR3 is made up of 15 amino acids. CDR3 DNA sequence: TGTGCCAGCAGCCCCACGACGACAGAGTCCTACGAGCAGTACTTC. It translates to CASSPTTTESYEQYF.

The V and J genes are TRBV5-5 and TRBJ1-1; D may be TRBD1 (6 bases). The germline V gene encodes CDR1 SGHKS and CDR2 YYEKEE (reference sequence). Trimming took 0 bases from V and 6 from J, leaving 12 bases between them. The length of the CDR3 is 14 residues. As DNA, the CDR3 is TGTGCCAGCAGCTTGGTTAACAGGGCCTCTGAAGCTTTCTTT. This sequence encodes CASSLVNRASEAFF.

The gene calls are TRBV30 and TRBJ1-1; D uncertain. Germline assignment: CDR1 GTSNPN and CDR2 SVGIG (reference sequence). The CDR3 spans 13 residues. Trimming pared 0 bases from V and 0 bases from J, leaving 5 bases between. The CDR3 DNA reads TGTGCCTGGAGTGTTGGAATGAACACTGAAGCTTTCTTT. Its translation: CAWSVGMNTEAFF.

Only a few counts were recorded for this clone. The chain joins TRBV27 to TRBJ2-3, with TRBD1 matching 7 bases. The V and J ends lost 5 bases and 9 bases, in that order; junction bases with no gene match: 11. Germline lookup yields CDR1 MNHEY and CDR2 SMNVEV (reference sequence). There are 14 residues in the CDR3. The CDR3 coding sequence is TGTGCCAGCAGTCCAACAGACCCCAGGGGGACGCAGTATTTT. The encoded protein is CASSPTDPRGTQYF.

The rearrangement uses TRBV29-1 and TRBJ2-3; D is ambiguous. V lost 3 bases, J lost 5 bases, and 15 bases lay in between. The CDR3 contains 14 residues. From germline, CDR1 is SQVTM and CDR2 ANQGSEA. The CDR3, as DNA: TGCAGCGTTGACCTCGGCGGCTCGGGAGATACGCAGTATTTT. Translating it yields CSVDLGGSGDTQYF.

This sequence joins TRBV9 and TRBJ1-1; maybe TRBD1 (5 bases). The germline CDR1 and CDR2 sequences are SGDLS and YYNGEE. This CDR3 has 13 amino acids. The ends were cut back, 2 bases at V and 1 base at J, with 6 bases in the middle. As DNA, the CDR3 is TGTGCCAGCAGCGTGGGACCGAACACTGAAGCTTTCTTT. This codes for CASSVGPNTEAFF.

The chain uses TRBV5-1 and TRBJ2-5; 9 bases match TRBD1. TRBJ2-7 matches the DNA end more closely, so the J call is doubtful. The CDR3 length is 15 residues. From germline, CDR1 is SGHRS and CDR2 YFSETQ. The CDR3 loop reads CASSPGQGVLNEQYF. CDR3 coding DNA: TGCGCCAGCAGTCCGGGACAGGGCGTTTTGAACGAGCAGTACTTC.

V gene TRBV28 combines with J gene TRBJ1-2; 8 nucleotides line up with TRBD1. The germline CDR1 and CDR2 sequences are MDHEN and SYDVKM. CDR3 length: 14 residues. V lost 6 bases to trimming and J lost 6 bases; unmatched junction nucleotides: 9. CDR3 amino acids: CASSSGQGVNGYTF. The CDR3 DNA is TGTGCCAGCAGCTCCGGACAGGGCGTGAATGGCTACACCTTC.

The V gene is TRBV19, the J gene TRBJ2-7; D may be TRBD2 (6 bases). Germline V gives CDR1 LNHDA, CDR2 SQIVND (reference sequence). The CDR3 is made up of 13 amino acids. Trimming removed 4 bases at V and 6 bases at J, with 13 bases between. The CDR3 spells CASSTRGGSEQYF. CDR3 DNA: TGTGCCAGTAGTACCCGGGGAGGAAGCGAGCAGTACTTC.

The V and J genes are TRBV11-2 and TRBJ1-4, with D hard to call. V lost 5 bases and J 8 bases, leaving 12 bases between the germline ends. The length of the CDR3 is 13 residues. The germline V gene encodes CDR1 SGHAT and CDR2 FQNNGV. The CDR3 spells CASSGRGREKLFF. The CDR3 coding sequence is TGTGCCAGCAGCGGGCGAGGGCGAGAAAAACTGTTTTTT. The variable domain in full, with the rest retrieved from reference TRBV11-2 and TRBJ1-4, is EAGVAQSPRYKIIEKRQSVAFWCNPISGHATLYWYQQILGQGPKLLIQFQNNGVVDDSQLPKDRFSAERLKGVDSTLKIQPAKLEDSAVYLCASSGRGREKLFFGSGTQLSVL.

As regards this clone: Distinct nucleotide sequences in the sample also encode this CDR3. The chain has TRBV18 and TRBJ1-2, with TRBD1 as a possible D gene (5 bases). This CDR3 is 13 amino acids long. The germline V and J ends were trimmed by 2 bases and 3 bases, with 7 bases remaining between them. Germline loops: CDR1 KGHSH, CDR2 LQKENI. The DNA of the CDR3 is TGTGCCAGCTCACCAACAGGCGACTATGGCTACACCTTC. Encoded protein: CASSPTGDYGYTF.

In DNA, the CDR3 is TGTGCCAGCAGTGCTACAGGGGGCACTGAAGCTTTCTTT. Protein product: CASSATGGTEAFF. The chain has TRBV27 and TRBJ1-1, with 8 bases aligning to TRBD1. V was clipped by 5 bases and J by 4 bases; unmatched bases: 3. This CDR3 contains 13 residues. Germline lookup yields CDR1 MNHEY and CDR2 SMNVEV (reference sequence).

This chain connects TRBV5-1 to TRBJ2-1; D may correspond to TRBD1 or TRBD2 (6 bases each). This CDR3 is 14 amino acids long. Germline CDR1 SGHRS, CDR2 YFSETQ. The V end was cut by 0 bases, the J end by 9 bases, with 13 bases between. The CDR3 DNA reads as TGCGCCAGCAGCTTGGGTAGAGGGGGACTTGAGCAGTTCTTC. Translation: CASSLGRGGLEQFF.

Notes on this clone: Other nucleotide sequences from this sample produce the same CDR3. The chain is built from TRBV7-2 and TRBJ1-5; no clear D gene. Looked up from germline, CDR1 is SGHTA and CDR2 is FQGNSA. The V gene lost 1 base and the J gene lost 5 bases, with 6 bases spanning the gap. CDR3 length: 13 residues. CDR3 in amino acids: CASSLVGDQPQHF. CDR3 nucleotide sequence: TGTGCCAGCAGCTTAGTAGGCGATCAGCCCCAGCATTTT.